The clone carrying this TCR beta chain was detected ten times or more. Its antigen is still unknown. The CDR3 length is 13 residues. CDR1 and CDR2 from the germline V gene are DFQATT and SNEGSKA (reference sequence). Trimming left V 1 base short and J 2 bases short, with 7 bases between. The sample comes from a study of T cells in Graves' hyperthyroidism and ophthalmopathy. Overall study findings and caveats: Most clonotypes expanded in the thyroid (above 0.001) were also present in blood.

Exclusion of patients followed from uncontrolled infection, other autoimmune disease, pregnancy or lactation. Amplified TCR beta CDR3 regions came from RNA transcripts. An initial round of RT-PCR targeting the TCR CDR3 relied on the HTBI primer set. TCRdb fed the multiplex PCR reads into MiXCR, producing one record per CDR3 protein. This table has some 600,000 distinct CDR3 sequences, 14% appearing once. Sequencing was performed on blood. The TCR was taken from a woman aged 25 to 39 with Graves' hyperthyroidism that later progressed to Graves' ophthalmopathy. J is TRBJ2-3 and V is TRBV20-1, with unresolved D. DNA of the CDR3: TGCAGTGCTAGAGCGGCCGTCACAGATACGCAGTATTTT. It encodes CSARAAVTDTQYF.